This TCR beta chain was identified in a study of tumor-infiltrating lymphocytes in primary liver carcinoma. CDR3 length: 12 residues. V lost 3 bases to trimming and J lost 11 bases, with 10 bases between them. Per germline, CDR1 SNHLY and CDR2 FYNNEI. From 500 ng total RNA, TCR beta cDNA was generated with a primer in the constant region. Slightly modified ARM-PCR, run as three nested multiplex PCR rounds, produced the TCR beta libraries. Two initial PCR rounds of about 11 cycles each paired TRBV1-TRBV30 forward primers with a C-beta reverse primer. MiXCR, run by TCRdb on the multiplex PCR reads, gives a single entry per CDR3 protein. The profile covers 110,000 or so distinct CDR3 sequences, with around 84% appearing a single time and approximately 20% taken by the ten largest. DNA and RNA were both co-extracted from around 20-30 mg of bulk tissue that had not been sorted.

The J gene is TRBJ1-4, the V gene TRBV2; D remains unclear. This clonotype was sampled from a man in his forties with primary liver carcinoma and hepatitis B virus infection. Material: liver tumor tissue from sampling region 3. The subset denotes: tumor region T3, left-lateral pole. CDR3 loop: CASSDRPDKLFF. The CDR3 DNA sequence: TGTGCCAGCAGTGACAGACCTGATAAACTGTTTTTT.